The clone carrying this T cell receptor (beta chain) was recorded a few times. The antigen is undetermined. The sample is drawn from a study of CD4+ T cells in melanoma. Study observations and caveats: Neoantigen-specific CD4+ T cells in melanoma reportedly had diverse differentiation states.

V lost 4 bases and J lost 13, with 15 bases in between. Germline CDR1 SGHDT, CDR2 YYEEEE. This CDR3 spans 13 amino acids. Method: immunoSEQ multiplex PCR; TCRdb's copy keeps in-frame clones and lacks some. In the table there are about 13,000 clones, around two thirds of which are singletons. The material sequenced was cells from a culture (not recorded whether cultured in vitro). The sequence came from a human donor with melanoma. This chain links TRBV5-6 with TRBJ1-6, with TRBD1 as a possible D gene (5 bases). This CDR3 is CASSDVGTGPLHF. CDR3 DNA: TGTGCCAGCAGCGACGTTGGGACGGGGCCCCTCCACTTT.